This TCR beta chain was recorded in a study of Graves' ophthalmopathy and Graves' hyperthyroidism. From RNA, the CDR3 regions of TCR beta chains were amplified and sequenced. Second-round multiplex PCR came after a first-round RT-PCR that employed HTBI primers. TCRdb recomputed calls from the multiplex PCR reads with MiXCR, one row per CDR3 protein. The sample includes about 210,000 distinct CDR3 sequences, under 30% seen only once; the top ten take about 9.1%. All donors with ophthalmopathy were recorded as having moderate-to-severe activity, CAS ≥3, NOSPECS ≥4 and a duration under 3 months. Clinical symptoms, serum thyroxine, TRAb, thyroid ultrasound and orbital computed tomography determined diagnosis. The CDR3 loop spans 14 amino acids. V was cut by 3 bases and J by 6 bases, with 15 bases left in between. The germline CDR1 and CDR2 sequences are DFQATT and SNEGSKA (reference sequence).

The chain joins TRBV20-1 to TRBJ1-5; D perhaps matches TRBD1 (5 bases). The source of this sequence is a man aged 50 to 59 with Graves' ophthalmopathy. Sequenced material: peripheral blood. DNA of the CDR3: TGCAGTGCTAGCCGCGGGGTAGGGGTTCAGCCCCAGCATTTT. This encodes CSASRGVGVQPQHF.